This is a list of T cell receptor beta chains from one sample in a study of T cell changes during pregnancy in multiple sclerosis. Assay used: immunoSEQ multiplex PCR; TCRdb lists only in-frame clones, some missing. Found here are tens of thousands of clones, over 85% of them singletons; the top ten hold roughly 0.21%. The source was CD4+ T cells from peripheral blood mononuclear cells, collected before pregnancy. The receptors were gathered from a female donor with multiple sclerosis, enrolled in a pregnancy study. Each CDR3 is given with its conserved first and last residue. D genes are given only for firm matches. Rows may omit the clone size; those that give it use once, few, many or a size class.

J: TRBJ2-3
size: NA
D: NA
V: TRBV6-1
length: 13
DNA: TGTGCCAGCAGGGCAGGGGGCACAGATACGCAGTATTTT
CDR3: CASRAGGTDTQYF

J: TRBJ2-2
size: NA
D: TRBD2
V: TRBV28
length: 16
DNA: TGTGCCAGCAGGGAAGCGGGAGCGAGGAACACCGGGGAGCTGTTTTTT
CDR3: CASREAGARNTGELFF

J: TRBJ2-3
size: NA
D: NA
V: TRBV14
length: 14
DNA: TGTGCCAGCAGTCCCCTGAGACAGACAGATACGCAGTATTTT
CDR3: CASSPLRQTDTQYF

J: TRBJ2-2
size: NA
D: NA
V: TRBV28
length: 13
DNA: TGTGCCAGCAGTTTACGGCGGGGCGGGGAGCTGTTTTTT
CDR3: CASSLRRGGELFF

J: TRBJ1-2
size: NA
D: NA
V: TRBV14
length: 17
DNA: TGTGCCAGCAGCCAAGATCTCGAGATGCGGATTTCCTATGGCTACACCTTC
CDR3: CASSQDLEMRISYGYTF

J: TRBJ2-3
size: NA
D: TRBD2
V: TRBV30
length: 15
DNA: TGTGCCTGGTCCCGACTAGCGGGATCCACAGATACGCAGTATTTT
CDR3: CAWSRLAGSTDTQYF

J: TRBJ1-2
size: NA
D: TRBD1
V: TRBV4-2
length: 16
DNA: TGTGCCAGCAGCCAAGTGACAGGGGGAGGGTACTATGGCTACACCTTC
CDR3: CASSQVTGGGYYGYTF

J: TRBJ2-4
size: NA
D: NA
V: TRBV27
length: 15
DNA: TGTGCCAGCAGTTTTCTGGCCTCCCGTGAAAACATTCAGTACTTC
CDR3: CASSFLASRENIQYF

J: TRBJ2-1
size: NA
D: NA
V: TRBV27
length: 15
DNA: TGTGCCAGCAGTTTCGGGGACTCGATTTATAATGAGCAGTTCTTC
CDR3: CASSFGDSIYNEQFF

J: TRBJ1-1
size: NA
D: NA
V: TRBV5-6
length: 15
DNA: TGTGCCAGCAGCTTGTCGGTCAGGGGATTAGCTGAAGCTTTCTTT
CDR3: CASSLSVRGLAEAFF

J: TRBJ2-5
size: NA
D: TRBD2
V: TRBV25-1
length: 13
DNA: TGTGCCAGCAGTGTTAGCGGGGGAGAGACCCAGTACTTC
CDR3: CASSVSGGETQYF

J: TRBJ2-7
size: NA
D: NA
V: TRBV28
length: 12
DNA: TGTGCCAGCCAACAGGGCACTGGCGAGCAGTACTTC
CDR3: CASQQGTGEQYF

J: TRBJ1-4
size: once
D: NA
V: TRBV6-5
length: 16
DNA: TGTGCCAGCAGTTACTCGATGGGAAGGGGTAATGAAAAACTGTTTTTT
CDR3: CASSYSMGRGNEKLFF

J: TRBJ2-3
size: NA
D: TRBD2
V: TRBV2
length: 15
DNA: TGTGCCAGCAGTGGGTTAGCGGGGTACACAGATACGCAGTATTTT
CDR3: CASSGLAGYTDTQYF

J: TRBJ2-3
size: NA
D: TRBD2
V: TRBV6-1
length: 14
DNA: TGTGCCAGCAGGATAGCGGGGGGGCCAGATACGCAGTATTTT
CDR3: CASRIAGGPDTQYF

J: TRBJ2-1
size: NA
D: TRBD2
V: TRBV18
length: 16
DNA: TGTGCCAGCTCACCAATACTAGCGGGGGGGAGGAGTGAGCAGTTCTTC
CDR3: CASSPILAGGRSEQFF

J: TRBJ2-5
size: NA
D: NA
V: TRBV7-2
length: 15
DNA: TGTGCCAGCAGCTTAGCGCGACAGTACCAAGAGACCCAGTACTTC
CDR3: CASSLARQYQETQYF

J: TRBJ2-1
size: NA
D: TRBD2
V: TRBV7-3
length: 16
DNA: TGTGCCAGCAGCCCCCCGGCTAGCGGGGCCTACAATGAGCAGTTCTTC
CDR3: CASSPPASGAYNEQFF

J: TRBJ2-3
size: NA
D: TRBD1
V: TRBV19
length: 16
DNA: TGTGCCAGTAGTCCCGGGACAGGCCCGAGCACAGATACGCAGTATTTT
CDR3: CASSPGTGPSTDTQYF

J: TRBJ2-7
size: few
D: TRBD2
V: TRBV10-3
length: 16
DNA: TGTGCCATCAGTGAAACCCTCCGACTAGCCTCCTACGAGCAGTACTTC
CDR3: CAISETLRLASYEQYF

J: TRBJ2-7
size: few
D: NA
V: TRBV28
length: 13
DNA: TGTGCCAGCAGCCAACTACCGAACTACGAGCAGTACTTC
CDR3: CASSQLPNYEQYF

J: TRBJ2-1
size: NA
D: NA
V: TRBV19
length: 17
DNA: TGTGCCAGTAGTACTTTCCTAGCGTTGAACTCCTACAATGAGCAGTTCTTC
CDR3: CASSTFLALNSYNEQFF

J: TRBJ2-7
size: once
D: NA
V: TRBV2
length: 16
DNA: TGTGCCAGCAGTGAAGAGTCTCCCGGGACATCCTACGAGCAGTACTTC
CDR3: CASSEESPGTSYEQYF

J: TRBJ2-7
size: NA
D: TRBD1
V: TRBV6-1
length: 15
DNA: TGTGCCAGCAGCCCTTCCCAGGGGGCGGGGTACGAGCAGTACTTC
CDR3: CASSPSQGAGYEQYF

J: TRBJ1-1
size: NA
D: TRBD1
V: TRBV6-5
length: 16
DNA: TGTGCCAGCAGTTACCCCTCCCAGGGGGCGAGGACTGAAGCTTTCTTT
CDR3: CASSYPSQGARTEAFF

J: TRBJ1-5
size: NA
D: TRBD1
V: TRBV7-8
length: 17
DNA: TGTGCCAGCAGCCCCCGGGACAGGGGAGGAGGGAATCAGCCCCAGCATTTT
CDR3: CASSPRDRGGGNQPQHF

J: TRBJ2-5
size: NA
D: NA
V: TRBV11-2
length: 15
DNA: TGTGCCAGCAGCTTAAGGACAAACTTCCAAGAGACCCAGTACTTC
CDR3: CASSLRTNFQETQYF

J: TRBJ2-5
size: NA
D: NA
V: TRBV7-2
length: 16
DNA: TGTGCCAGCAGCCGTCTCATTCGTCCCCGGAGGGAGACCCAGTACTTC
CDR3: CASSRLIRPRRETQYF

J: TRBJ1-6
size: NA
D: TRBD1
V: TRBV6-6
length: 13
DNA: TGTGCCAGCAGCCTGGACAGGGTTTCACCCCTCCACTTT
CDR3: CASSLDRVSPLHF

J: TRBJ2-1
size: NA
D: TRBD1
V: TRBV7-9
length: 16
DNA: TGTGCCAGCAGCTCAAGGACAGGGTCGATCTACAATGAGCAGTTCTTC
CDR3: CASSSRTGSIYNEQFF

J: TRBJ2-7
size: NA
D: NA
V: TRBV18
length: 13
DNA: TGTGCCAGCTCACCAACACAGCCCTACGAGCAGTACTTC
CDR3: CASSPTQPYEQYF

J: TRBJ1-5
size: NA
D: NA
V: TRBV2
length: 14
DNA: TGTGCCAGCAGTGGTTACGGGAGGGATCAGCCCCAGCATTTT
CDR3: CASSGYGRDQPQHF

J: TRBJ1-2
size: NA
D: TRBD1
V: TRBV2
length: 12
DNA: TGTGCCAGCAGGGGGGGTTGGACAGGCGGGACCTTC
CDR3: CASRGGWTGGTF

J: TRBJ2-3
size: NA
D: NA
V: TRBV29-1
length: 14
DNA: TGCAGCGTTGGGCGGCAGGGTAACTCAGATACGCAGTATTTT
CDR3: CSVGRQGNSDTQYF

J: TRBJ1-4
size: NA
D: NA
V: TRBV28
length: 16
DNA: TGTGCCAGCAGTCCGCCTGGTCGGGGGTTAAATGAAAAACTGTTTTTT
CDR3: CASSPPGRGLNEKLFF

J: TRBJ2-3
size: NA
D: NA
V: TRBV15
length: 14
DNA: TGTGCCACCAGCACTAATAGCGGTACAGATACGCAGTATTTT
CDR3: CATSTNSGTDTQYF

J: TRBJ1-5
size: NA
D: NA
V: TRBV7-2
length: 16
DNA: TGTGCCAGCAGCTTAGCGCTGACAGGCCCGGGACAGCCCCAGCATTTT
CDR3: CASSLALTGPGQPQHF